These T cell receptor beta chains were read from a single sample in a study of vaccination and CD4 T cells after COVID-19. TCRdb used MiXCR to reprocess the PCR reads, holding one entry per CDR3 protein. Among 9,500 to 15,000 distinct CDR3 sequences listed, roughly 50% were seen once. Antigen specificity for these receptors is unknown. Sequenced material: CD4+ T cells from blood, cultured in vitro. The receptors here all came from a human donor who had recovered from COVID-19. Each CDR3 is given with its conserved first and last residue. A D gene is named only where the DNA matches it firmly. A clone size is listed for some rows: how often the clone was seen (once, few, many), or a class if it is expanded.

CDR3 protein,CDR3 DNA,J gene,V gene,clone size,D gene
CASSSEPGAGLFF,TGTGCCAGCAGTTCGGAACCGGGGGCAGGACTGTTTTTT,TRBJ1-4,TRBV6-5,.,.
CASSPMGPLLLQEQYF,TGTGCCAGCAGCCCCATGGGTCCCCTTTTGTTGCAGGAGCAGTACTTC,TRBJ2-7,TRBV27,few,.
CASSLTGANSLYGYTF,TGTGCCAGCAGTTTGACAGGGGCAAACTCCCTCTATGGCTACACCTTC,TRBJ1-2,TRBV28,.,TRBD1
CASSNPGRYNEQFF,TGTGCCAGCAGCAACCCGGGACGCTACAATGAGCAGTTCTTC,TRBJ2-1,TRBV5-5,.,.
CASSLGTNGSTQYF,TGTGCCAGCAGCTTAGGGACGAACGGCAGTACCCAGTACTTC,TRBJ2-5,TRBV7-2,.,.
CASSSRGLGELFF,TGTGCCAGCAGTTCCAGGGGTCTCGGGGAGCTGTTTTTT,TRBJ2-2,TRBV11-3,.,.
CSASAGTGNTEAFF,TGCAGTGCTAGTGCTGGGACGGGAAACACTGAAGCTTTCTTT,TRBJ1-1,TRBV20-1,.,.
CASSIQTGRPTDTQYF,TGTGCCAGTAGTATACAAACCGGGAGACCCACAGATACGCAGTATTTT,TRBJ2-3,TRBV19,.,.
CAWRGTGELFF,TGTGCCTGGAGAGGAACCGGGGAGCTGTTTTTT,TRBJ2-2,TRBV30,once,.
CASSFDRVEAFF,TGTGCCAGCAGCTTCGACAGGGTTGAAGCTTTCTTT,TRBJ1-1,TRBV7-3,.,TRBD1
CSALGQGGGEAFF,TGCAGTGCCCTAGGACAGGGGGGTGGTGAAGCTTTCTTT,TRBJ1-1,TRBV20-1,.,TRBD1
CASSVNPSGSGNEQFF,TGTGCCAGCAGCGTAAATCCCAGCGGGAGTGGCAATGAGCAGTTCTTC,TRBJ2-1,TRBV9,.,TRBD2
CASALGDTIYF,TGTGCCTCTGCCCTTGGGGACACCATATATTTT,TRBJ1-3,TRBV11-3,.,.
CSARDRPSSYEQYF,TGCAGTGCTAGAGATCGTCCTAGCTCCTACGAGCAGTACTTC,TRBJ2-7,TRBV20-1,few,.
CASGSRAFYGYTF,TGTGCTAGTGGTTCGCGAGCGTTCTATGGCTACACCTTC,TRBJ1-2,TRBV12-5,few,.
CASSEDSVAVSYNEQFF,TGTGCCAGCAGTGAAGACTCTGTAGCGGTTTCCTACAATGAGCAGTTCTTC,TRBJ2-1,TRBV6-1,few,.
CSVLTDSSYEQYF,TGCAGCGTTTTGACTGATAGCTCCTACGAGCAGTACTTC,TRBJ2-7,TRBV29-1,.,.
CASSYYGGSYEQYF,TGTGCCAGCAGTTACTATGGGGGTTCCTACGAGCAGTACTTC,TRBJ2-7,TRBV6-2/TRBV6-3,.,.
CSAPQREGRSYNEQFF,TGCAGTGCCCCTCAGCGGGAGGGACGCTCCTACAATGAGCAGTTCTTC,TRBJ2-1,TRBV20-1,.,TRBD2
CASSRARNTEAFF,TGTGCCAGCAGTCGAGCACGTAACACTGAAGCTTTCTTT,TRBJ1-1,TRBV6-1,.,.
CASKRTPGTDTQYF,TGTGCCAGTAAAAGAACCCCTGGCACAGATACGCAGTATTTT,TRBJ2-3,TRBV19,few,.
CSARDNPGELFF,TGCAGTGCTAGAGATAATCCCGGGGAGCTGTTTTTT,TRBJ2-2,TRBV20-1,few,.
CASSLRVRDYEQYF,TGTGCCAGCAGCTTAAGGGTTCGGGACTACGAGCAGTACTTC,TRBJ2-7,TRBV7-2,.,.
CASSIATGISDEQYF,TGTGCCAGTAGTATAGCCACAGGGATTTCGGACGAGCAGTACTTC,TRBJ2-7,TRBV19,.,.
CASSPTPFHDGSEQFF,TGTGCCAGCAGCCCGACGCCTTTCCACGACGGGAGTGAGCAGTTCTTC,TRBJ2-1,TRBV7-3,.,.
CASSSTQGARNSPLHF,TGTGCCAGCAGCTCAACCCAGGGGGCTAGGAATTCACCCCTCCACTTT,TRBJ1-6,TRBV7-2,.,TRBD1
CASSFSSPREKLFF,TGTGCCAGCAGTTTCTCCTCGCCTCGGGAAAAACTGTTTTTT,TRBJ1-4,TRBV27,.,.
CSAIAGGRDTQYF,TGCAGTGCTATAGCGGGGGGACGAGATACGCAGTATTTT,TRBJ2-3,TRBV20-1,.,TRBD2
CASSKGGFGDTQYF,TGTGCCAGCAGTAAGGGAGGGTTTGGAGATACGCAGTATTTT,TRBJ2-3,TRBV6-1,.,TRBD2
CASSLGRTGNPQFF,TGTGCCAGCAGCCTGGGTCGAACGGGAAATCCGCAGTTCTTC,TRBJ2-1,TRBV7-2,.,.
CASSGPMGRGEQYF,TGTGCCAGCAGCGGACCTATGGGCAGGGGCGAGCAGTACTTC,TRBJ2-7,TRBV6-1,medium-sized,.
CASSRALGTANTDTQYF,TGTGCCAGCAGCCGTGCTTTAGGGACGGCCAACACAGATACGCAGTATTTT,TRBJ2-3,TRBV7-8,few,.
CASSFQGGGELFF,TGTGCCAGCAGCTTCCAGGGAGGCGGGGAGCTGTTTTTT,TRBJ2-2,TRBV12-3/TRBV12-4,.,.